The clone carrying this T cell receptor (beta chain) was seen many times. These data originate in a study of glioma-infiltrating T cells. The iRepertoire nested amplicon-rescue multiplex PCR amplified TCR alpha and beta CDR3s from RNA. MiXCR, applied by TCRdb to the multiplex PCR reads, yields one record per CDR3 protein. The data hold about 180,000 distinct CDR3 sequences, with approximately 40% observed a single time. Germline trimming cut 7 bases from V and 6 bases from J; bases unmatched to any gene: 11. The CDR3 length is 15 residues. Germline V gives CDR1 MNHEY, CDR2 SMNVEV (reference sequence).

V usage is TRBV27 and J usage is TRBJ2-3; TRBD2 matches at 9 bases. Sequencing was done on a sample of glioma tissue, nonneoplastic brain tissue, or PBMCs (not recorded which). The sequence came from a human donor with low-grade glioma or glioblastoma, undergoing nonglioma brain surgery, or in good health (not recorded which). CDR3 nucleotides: TGTGCCAGCAATCCACTTACTAGCGGGCAGGATACGCAGTATTTT. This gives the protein CASNPLTSGQDTQYF.